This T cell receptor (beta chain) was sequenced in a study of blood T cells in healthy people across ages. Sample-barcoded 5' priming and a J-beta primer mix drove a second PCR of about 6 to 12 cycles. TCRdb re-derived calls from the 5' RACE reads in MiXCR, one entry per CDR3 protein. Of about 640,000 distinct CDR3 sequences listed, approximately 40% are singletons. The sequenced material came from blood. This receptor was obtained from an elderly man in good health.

Written as DNA, the CDR3 is TGCAGTGCTAGAGAGGGGACAGGGACTCAGCCCCAGCATTTT. Translation: CSAREGTGTQPQHF. The rearrangement joins TRBV20-1 to TRBJ1-5, with 9 bases fitting TRBD1. CDR1 and CDR2 (germline): DFQATT, SNEGSKA (reference sequence). The CDR3 consists of 14 residues. V shed 0 bases and J 6 bases; nucleotides not matched to a gene: 3.